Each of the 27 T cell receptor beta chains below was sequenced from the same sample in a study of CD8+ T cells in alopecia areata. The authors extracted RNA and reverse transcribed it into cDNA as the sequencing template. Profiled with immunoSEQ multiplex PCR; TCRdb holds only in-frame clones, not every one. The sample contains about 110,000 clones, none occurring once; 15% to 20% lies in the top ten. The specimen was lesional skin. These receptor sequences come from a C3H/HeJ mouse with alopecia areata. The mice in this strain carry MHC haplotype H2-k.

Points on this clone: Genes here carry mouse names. The CDR3 DNA, read in part, is TGCACCTGCAGTGCAGGACAGGGCCCAAACTCC. It codes for CTCSAGQGPNS. The complete CDR3 reads CTCSAGQGPNSDYTF. This chain connects TRBV1 to TRBJ1-2; 7 positions agree with TRBD1. The read finishes 4 residues shy of the CDR3 end, and the germline J gene is used to complete it. The trim removed 1 base at V and 0 bases at J, leaving 2 bases unmatched. The CDR3 spans 15 residues. Germline lookup yields CDR1 NSQYPW and CDR2 LRSPGD (reference sequence).

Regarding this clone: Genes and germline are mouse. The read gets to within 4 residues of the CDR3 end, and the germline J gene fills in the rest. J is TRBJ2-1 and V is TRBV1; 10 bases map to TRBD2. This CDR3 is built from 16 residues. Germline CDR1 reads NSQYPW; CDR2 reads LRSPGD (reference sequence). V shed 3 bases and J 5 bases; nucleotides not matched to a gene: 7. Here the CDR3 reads CTCSAGLGVKDAEQFF. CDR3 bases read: TGCACCTGCAGTGCCGGACTGGGGGTAAAGGATGCT. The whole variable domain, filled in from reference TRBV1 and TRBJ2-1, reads VTLLEQNPRWRLVPRGQAVNLRCILKNSQYPWMSWYQQDLQKQLQWLFTLRSPGDKEVKSLPGADYLATRVTDTELRLQVANMSQGRTLYCTCSAGLGVKDAEQFFGPGTRLTVL.

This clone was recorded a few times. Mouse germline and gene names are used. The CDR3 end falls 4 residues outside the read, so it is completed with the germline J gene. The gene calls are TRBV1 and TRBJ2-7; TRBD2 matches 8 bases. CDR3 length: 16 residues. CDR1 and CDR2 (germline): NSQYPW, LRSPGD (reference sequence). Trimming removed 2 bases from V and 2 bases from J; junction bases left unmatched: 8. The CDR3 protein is CTCSANLGGGPYEQYF. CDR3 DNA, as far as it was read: TGCACCTGCAGTGCAAATCTGGGGGGTGGGCCCTAT.

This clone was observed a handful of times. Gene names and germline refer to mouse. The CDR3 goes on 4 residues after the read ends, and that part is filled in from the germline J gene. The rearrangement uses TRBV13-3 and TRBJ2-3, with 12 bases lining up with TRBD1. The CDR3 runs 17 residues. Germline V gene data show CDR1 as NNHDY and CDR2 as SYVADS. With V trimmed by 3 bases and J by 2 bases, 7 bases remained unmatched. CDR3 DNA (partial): TGTGCCAGCAGTGGCCGGGACAGGGGGCGGAATGCAGAA. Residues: CASSGRDRGRNAE. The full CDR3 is CASSGRDRGRNAETLYF.

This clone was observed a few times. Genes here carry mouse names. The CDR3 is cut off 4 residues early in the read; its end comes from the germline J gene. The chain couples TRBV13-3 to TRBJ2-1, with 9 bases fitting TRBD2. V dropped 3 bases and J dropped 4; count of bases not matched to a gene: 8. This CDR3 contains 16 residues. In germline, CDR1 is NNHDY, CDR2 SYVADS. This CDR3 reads CASSGGPGTGYAEQFF. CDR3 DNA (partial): TGTGCCAGCAGTGGGGGTCCCGGGACTGGGTATGCT.

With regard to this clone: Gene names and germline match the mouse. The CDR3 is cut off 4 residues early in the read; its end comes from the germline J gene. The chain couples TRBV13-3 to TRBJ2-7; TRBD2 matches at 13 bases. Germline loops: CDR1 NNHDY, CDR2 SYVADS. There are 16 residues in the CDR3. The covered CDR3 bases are TGTGCCAGCAGTGTCCCCGGGACTGGGGGGGATTAT. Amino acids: CASSVPGTGGDY. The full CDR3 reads CASSVPGTGGDYEQYF.

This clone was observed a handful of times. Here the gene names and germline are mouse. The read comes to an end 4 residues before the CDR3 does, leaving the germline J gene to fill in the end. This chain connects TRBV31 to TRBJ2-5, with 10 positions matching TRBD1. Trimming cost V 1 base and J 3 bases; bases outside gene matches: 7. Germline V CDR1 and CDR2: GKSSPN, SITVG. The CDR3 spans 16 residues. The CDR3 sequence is CAWSQIGTGEQDTQYF. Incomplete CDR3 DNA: TGTGCCTGGAGTCAGATCGGGACAGGGGAACAAGAC.

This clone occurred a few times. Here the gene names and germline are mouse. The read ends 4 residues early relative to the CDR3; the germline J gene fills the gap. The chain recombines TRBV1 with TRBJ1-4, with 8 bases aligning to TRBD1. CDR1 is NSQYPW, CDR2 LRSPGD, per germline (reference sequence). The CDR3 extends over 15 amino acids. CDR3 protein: CTCSADRQGIERLFF. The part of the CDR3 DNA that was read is TGCACCTGCAGTGCAGACAGACAGGGGATCGAA.

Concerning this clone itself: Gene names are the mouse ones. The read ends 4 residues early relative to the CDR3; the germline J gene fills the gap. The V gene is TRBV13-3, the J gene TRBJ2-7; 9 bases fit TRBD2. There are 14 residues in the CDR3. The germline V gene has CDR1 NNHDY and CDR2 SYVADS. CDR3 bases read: TGTGCCAGCAGGCCGGGACTGGGATTATAT. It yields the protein CASRPGLGLY. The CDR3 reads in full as CASRPGLGLYEQYF.

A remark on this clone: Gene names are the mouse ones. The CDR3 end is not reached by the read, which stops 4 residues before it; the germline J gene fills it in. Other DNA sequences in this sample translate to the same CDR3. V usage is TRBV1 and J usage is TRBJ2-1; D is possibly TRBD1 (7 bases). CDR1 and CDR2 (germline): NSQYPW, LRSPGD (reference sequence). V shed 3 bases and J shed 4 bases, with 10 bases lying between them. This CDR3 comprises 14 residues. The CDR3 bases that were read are TGCACCTGCAGTGCCAGGGGGGAATATGCT. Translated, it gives CTCSARGEYA. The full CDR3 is CTCSARGEYAEQFF.

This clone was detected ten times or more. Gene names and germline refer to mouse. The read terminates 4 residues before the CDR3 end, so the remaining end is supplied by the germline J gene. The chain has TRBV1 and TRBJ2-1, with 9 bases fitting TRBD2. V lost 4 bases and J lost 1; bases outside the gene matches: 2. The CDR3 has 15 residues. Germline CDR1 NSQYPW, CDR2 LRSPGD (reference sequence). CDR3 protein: CTCSGLGGNYAEQFF. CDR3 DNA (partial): TGCACCTGCAGTGGTCTGGGGGGGAACTATGCT.

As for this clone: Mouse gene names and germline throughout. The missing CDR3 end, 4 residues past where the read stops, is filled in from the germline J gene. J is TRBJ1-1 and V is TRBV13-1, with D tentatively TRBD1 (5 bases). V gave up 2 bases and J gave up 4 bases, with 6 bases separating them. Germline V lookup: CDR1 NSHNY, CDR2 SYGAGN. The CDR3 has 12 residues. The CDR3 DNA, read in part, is TGTGCCAGCAGTGAGACAGTCACA. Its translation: CASSETVT. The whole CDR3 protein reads CASSETVTEVFF.

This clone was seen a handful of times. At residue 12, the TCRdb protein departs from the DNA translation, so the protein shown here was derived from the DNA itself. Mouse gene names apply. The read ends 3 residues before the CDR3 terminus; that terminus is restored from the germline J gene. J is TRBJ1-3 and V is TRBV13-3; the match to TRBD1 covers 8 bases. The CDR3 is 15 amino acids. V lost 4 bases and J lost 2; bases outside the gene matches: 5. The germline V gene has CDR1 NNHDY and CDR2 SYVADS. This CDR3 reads CASSLRGPAGNTLYF. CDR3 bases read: TGTGCCAGCAGTCTCAGGGGGCCGGCTGGAAATACG.

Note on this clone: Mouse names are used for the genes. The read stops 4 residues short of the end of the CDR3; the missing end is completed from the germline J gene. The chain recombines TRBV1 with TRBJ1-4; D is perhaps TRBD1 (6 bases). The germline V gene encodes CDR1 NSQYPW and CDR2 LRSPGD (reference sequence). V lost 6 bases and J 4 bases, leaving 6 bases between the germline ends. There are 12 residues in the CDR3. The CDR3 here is CTCRQGNERLFF. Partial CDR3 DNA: TGCACCTGCAGACAGGGCAACGAA.

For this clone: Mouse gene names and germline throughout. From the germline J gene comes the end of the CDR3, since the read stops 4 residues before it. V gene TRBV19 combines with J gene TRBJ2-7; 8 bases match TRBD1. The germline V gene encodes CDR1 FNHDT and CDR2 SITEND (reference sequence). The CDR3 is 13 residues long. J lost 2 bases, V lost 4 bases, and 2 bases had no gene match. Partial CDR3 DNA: TGTGCCAGCAGTCACAGGGGGGCCTAT. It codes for CASSHRGAY. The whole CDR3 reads CASSHRGAYEQYF.

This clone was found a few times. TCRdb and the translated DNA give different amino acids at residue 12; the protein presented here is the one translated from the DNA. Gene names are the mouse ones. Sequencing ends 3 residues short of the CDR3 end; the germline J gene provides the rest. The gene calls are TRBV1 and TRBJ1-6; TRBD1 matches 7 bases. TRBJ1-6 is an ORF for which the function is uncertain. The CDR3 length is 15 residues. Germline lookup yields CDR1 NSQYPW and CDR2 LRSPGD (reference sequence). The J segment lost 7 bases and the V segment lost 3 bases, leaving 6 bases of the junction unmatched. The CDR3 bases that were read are TGCACCTGCAGTGCTTCGACAGGGCGGAATTCGCCC. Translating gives CTCSASTGRNSP. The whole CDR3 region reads CTCSASTGRNSPLYF.

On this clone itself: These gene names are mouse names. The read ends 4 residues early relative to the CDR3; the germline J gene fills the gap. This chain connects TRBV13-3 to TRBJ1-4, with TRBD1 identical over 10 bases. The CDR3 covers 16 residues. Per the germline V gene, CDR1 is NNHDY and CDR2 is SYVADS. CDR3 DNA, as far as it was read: TGTGCCAGCAGTGATGCCCGGGACAGGGGATCCGAA. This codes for CASSDARDRGSE. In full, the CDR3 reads CASSDARDRGSERLFF.

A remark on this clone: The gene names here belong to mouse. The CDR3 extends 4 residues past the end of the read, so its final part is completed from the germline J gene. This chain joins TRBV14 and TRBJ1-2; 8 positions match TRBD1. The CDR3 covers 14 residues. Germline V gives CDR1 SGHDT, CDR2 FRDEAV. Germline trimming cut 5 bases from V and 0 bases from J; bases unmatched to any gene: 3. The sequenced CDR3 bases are TGTGCCAGCAGCCCGGGACAGGCAAACTCC. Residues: CASSPGQANS. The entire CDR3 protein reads CASSPGQANSDYTF.

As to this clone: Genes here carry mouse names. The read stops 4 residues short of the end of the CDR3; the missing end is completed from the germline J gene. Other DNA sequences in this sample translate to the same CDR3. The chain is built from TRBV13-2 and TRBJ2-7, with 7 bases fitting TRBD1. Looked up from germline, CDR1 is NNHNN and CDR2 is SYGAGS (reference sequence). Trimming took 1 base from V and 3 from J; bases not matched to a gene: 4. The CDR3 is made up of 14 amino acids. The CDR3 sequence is CASGDLAGGYEQYF. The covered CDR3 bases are TGTGCCAGCGGTGATCTCGCAGGGGGCTAT.

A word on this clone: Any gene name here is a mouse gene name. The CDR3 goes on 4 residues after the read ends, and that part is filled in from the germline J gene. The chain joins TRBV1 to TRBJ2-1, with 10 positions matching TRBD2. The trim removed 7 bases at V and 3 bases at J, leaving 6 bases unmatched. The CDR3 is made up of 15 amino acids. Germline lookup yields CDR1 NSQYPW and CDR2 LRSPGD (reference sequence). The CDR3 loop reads CTCTGGTGVYAEQFF. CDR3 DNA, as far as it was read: TGCACCTGCACCGGCGGGACTGGGGTCTATGCT.

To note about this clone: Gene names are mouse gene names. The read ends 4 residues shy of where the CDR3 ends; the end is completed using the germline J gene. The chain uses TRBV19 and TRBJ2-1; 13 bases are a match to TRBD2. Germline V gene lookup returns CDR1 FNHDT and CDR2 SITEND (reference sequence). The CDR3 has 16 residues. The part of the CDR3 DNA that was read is TGTGCCAGCAGTCTCCGGACTGGGGGGGCGAGAGCT. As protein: CASSLRTGGARA. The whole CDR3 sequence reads CASSLRTGGARAEQFF.

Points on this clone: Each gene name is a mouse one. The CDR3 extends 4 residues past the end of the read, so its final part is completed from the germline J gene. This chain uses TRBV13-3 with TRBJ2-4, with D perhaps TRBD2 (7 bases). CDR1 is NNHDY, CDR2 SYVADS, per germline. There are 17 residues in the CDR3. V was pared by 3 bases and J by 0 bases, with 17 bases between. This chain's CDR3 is CASSGDGGPVSQNTLYF. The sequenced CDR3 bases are TGTGCCAGCAGTGGGGACGGGGGGCCCGTCAGTCAAAAC.

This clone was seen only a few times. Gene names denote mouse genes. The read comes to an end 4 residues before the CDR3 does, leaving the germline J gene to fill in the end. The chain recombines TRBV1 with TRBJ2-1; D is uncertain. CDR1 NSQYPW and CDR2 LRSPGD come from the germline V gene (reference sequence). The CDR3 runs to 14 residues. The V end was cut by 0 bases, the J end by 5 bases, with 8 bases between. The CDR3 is CTCSADERDAEQFF. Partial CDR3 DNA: TGCACCTGCAGTGCAGATGAGAGGGATGCT.

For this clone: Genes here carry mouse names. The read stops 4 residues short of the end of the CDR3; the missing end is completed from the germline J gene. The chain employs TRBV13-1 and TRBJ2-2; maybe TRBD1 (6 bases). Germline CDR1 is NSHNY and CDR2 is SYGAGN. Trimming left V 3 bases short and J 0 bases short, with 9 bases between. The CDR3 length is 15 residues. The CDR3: CASSGGTTNTGQLYF. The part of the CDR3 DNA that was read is TGTGCCAGCAGTGGGGGGACAACAAACACCGGG.

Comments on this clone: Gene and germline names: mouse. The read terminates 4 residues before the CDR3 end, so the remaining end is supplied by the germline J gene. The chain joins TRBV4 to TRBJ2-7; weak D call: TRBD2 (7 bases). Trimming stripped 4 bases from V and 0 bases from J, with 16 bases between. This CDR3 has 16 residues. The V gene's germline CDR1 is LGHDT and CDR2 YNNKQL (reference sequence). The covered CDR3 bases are TGTGCCAGCAGCTCAGAGGGGGGGAGGAGCTCCTAT. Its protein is CASSSEGGRSSY. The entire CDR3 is CASSSEGGRSSYEQYF.

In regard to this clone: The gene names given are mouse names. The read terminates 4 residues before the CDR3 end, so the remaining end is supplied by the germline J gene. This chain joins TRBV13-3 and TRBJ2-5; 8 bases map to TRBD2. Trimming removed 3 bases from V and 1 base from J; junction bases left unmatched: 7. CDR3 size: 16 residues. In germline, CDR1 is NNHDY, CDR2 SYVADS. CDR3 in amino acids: CASSGVGGGDQDTQYF. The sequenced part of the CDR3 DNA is TGTGCCAGCAGTGGGGTTGGGGGGGGTGACCAAGAC.

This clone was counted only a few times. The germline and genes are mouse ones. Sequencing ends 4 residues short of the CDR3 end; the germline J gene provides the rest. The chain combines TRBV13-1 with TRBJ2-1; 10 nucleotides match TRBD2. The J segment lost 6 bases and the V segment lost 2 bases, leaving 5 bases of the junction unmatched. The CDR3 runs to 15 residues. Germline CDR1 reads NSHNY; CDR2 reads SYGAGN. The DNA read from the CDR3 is TGTGCCAGCAGTGAGATCTGGGGGGGCGGTGCT. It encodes CASSEIWGGGA. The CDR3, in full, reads CASSEIWGGGAEQFF.